This TCR beta chain was observed in a study of beta chain features in type 1 diabetes. The study, taken as a whole, reports: Patients with Type 1 diabetes showed moderately but significantly shorter TCRB CDR3s in all four CD4+ subsets.

The V end was cut by 2 bases, the J end by 2 bases, with 8 bases between. The germline V gene has CDR1 LGHNA and CDR2 YSLEER. This CDR3 region has 14 residues. A note on this clone: Its antigen is undetermined.

The sequenced template was cDNA made from the entire isolated RNA. Clones were sequenced by immunoSEQ multiplex PCR, and TCRdb holds only the in-frame ones, with some missing. This table holds 150,000 to 200,000 clones, roughly 60% found once. Sorted CD4+ subsets: naive, central memory, regulatory, stem cell-like memory (CD45RO/CCR7/CD25/CD127/CD95/CD27 panel). Sequencing was done on a sample of naive CD4+ T cells from blood. V usage is TRBV4-3 and J usage is TRBJ2-3; D remains ambiguous. The sequence was obtained from a man aged 30 to 39 with type 1 diabetes. The CDR3 coding sequence is TGCGCCAGCAGCCAAATGGGCCCCACAGATACGCAGTATTTT. Residues: CASSQMGPTDTQYF.